A single TCR beta chain is shown here with its context. Its antigen is unknown. Within one base of it there is no much larger clone, and no base qualities were kept. To sequence the TCRbeta CDR3 region, genomic DNA was isolated from the sorted cells. TCRbeta CDR3 regions were sequenced using the immunoSEQ Assay. In TCRdb, the immuneACCESS table is reduced to in-frame sequences with V and J assigned. These tables do not hold every clone; where another copy was compared, an unresolved V gene accounts for under half, and the others remain unexplained. Present in this sample are tens of thousands of clones, about four fifths of which were seen just once. Roughly 1.2% of the sample belongs to the ten largest clones. The trial excluded patients who had a history of autoimmune disease or were on systemic immunosuppression. Peripheral blood for TCR sequencing was drawn from every dose cohort at baseline, at cycle 4 day 1 and at cycle 7 day 1. The samples were taken from a phase I, first-in-human, multicenter, open-label dose-escalation trial of ivuxolimab. Adults with locally advanced or metastatic head and neck squamous cell, hepatocellular, melanoma or renal cell carcinoma were enrolled in the trial. Before TCR sequencing, CD4+ and CD8+ T cells were separately sorted from peripheral blood.

These data belong to a study of OX40 agonist ivuxolimab in advanced cancers. In the study overall: The costimulatory receptor OX40 (CD134) was targeted by ivuxolimab, a fully human IgG2 agonistic monoclonal antibody. Intravenous ivuxolimab was administered to patients every 2 weeks at six dose levels: 0.01, 0.1, 0.3, 1.5, 3 and 10 mg/kg. Among the approximately 50 dose-escalation patients, approximately 20 had hepatocellular carcinoma, roughly 15 melanoma, 9 renal cell carcinoma and 9 head and neck cancer. The dose-escalation cohort was roughly 83% male with a mean age of approximately 60 years, ranging from roughly 20 to 85. Patients were allowed to have had prior anti-PD-1, anti-PD-L1 or anti-CTLA-4 therapy, and 30% to 40% of the dose-escalation patients had been treated with checkpoint inhibitors. Partial responses occurred in three dose-escalation patients: two with cutaneous melanoma and one with hepatocellular carcinoma. The point of sequencing TCRbeta in the periphery was to test whether ivuxolimab changed TCR sequence diversity and drove clonal T-cell expansion. The paper reports the monotherapy dose-escalation portion (N = 52 patients) of the phase I ivuxolimab trial. Paper-wide results and their limitations: In partial responders in the 0.1-3.0 mg/kg groups, normalized peripheral clonal expansion was found to be among the lowest, especially among CD8+ T cells. Low levels of normalized T-cell clonal expansion were also seen in some patients who did not respond. After ivuxolimab, expanded clones were on average more numerous among CD8+ T cells than among CD4+ T cells. At doses of 0.1 to 3.0 mg/kg, clonal expansion of both CD4+ and CD8+ blood T cells was observed from baseline to week 6. The antigen specificity of the peripheral T cells that underwent clonal expansion was not determined.

The germline V gene specifies SGHAT as CDR1 and FQNNGV as CDR2. V drops 5 bases and J drops 3 bases, leaving 23 bases in between. The CDR3 runs 17 residues from the cysteine to the phenylalanine. Only the CDR3 portion is preserved as DNA: 51 bases, with reading frame beginning at the first base. The sequence was obtained from an adult with an advanced solid tumor such as melanoma, head and neck, liver or kidney cancer. The chain is assembled from TRBV11-2 and TRBJ2-7, with TRBD1 perhaps the D gene, on 6 matching bases. Source: CD4+ or CD8+ T cells sorted from blood, taken in a trial of the OX40 agonist ivuxolimab. The CDR3 protein is CASSLQRWDTDFYEQYF. In nucleotide form, the sequence is TGTGCCAGCAGCCTCCAGAGATGGGACACAGATTTCTACGAGCAGTACTTC.